This TCR beta chain was observed in a study of blood T cell repertoires in COVID-19. About the research overall: PBMCs, B-cell-depleted T cells, or T cells were the source of the cDNA or gDNA that made up the material.

Original methodology: Amplification of reference gene primers was used by the study to estimate nucleated cell counts. The table came from immunoSEQ multiplex PCR; TCRdb's copy has only in-frame clones and leaves some out. V, J and clone size reflect that table, while D and trimming were determined from the DNA. Of over 75,000 clones detected, 85% to 90% appear once; the ten largest clones hold 2.1%. The CDR3 length is 14 residues. Germline CDR1 reads LNHDA; CDR2 reads SQIVND (reference sequence). Trimming at V came to 7 bases and at J to 4 bases, leaving 9 bases not matched to a gene. The source material was peripheral blood. The genes are TRBV19 and TRBJ1-1; 7 positions agree with TRBD1. The receptor's source is a man aged 50 to 59 with COVID-19, enrolled during active disease. In nucleotides, the CDR3 is TGTGCCAGTACCCAGGGGGGCGTTATCACTGAAGCTTTCTTT. Translation gives CASTQGGVITEAFF. The variable domain in full, completed from reference TRBV19 and TRBJ1-1, reads DGGITQSPKYLFRKEGQNVTLSCEQNLNHDAMYWYRQDPGQGLRLIYYSQIVNDFQKGDIAEGYSVSREKKESFPLTVTSAQKNPTAFYLCASTQGGVITEAFFGQGTRLTVV.